This entry lists 28 T cell receptor beta chains sequenced from one sample in a study of CD8+ T cells in alopecia areata. Treatment meaning: oral pan-JAK inhibitor, 5-10 mg twice daily. RNA extraction was followed by reverse transcription into cDNA, which acted as the sequencing template. Using immunoSEQ multiplex PCR, the repertoire was profiled, and TCRdb retains in-frame clones only, with some absent. The sample lists roughly 64,000 clones; just over 45% were seen once. The source material was CD8+ T cells sorted from blood, sampled around week 37, from a patient treated with tofacitinib. Receptor source: a human donor with alopecia areata.

This rearrangement joins TRBV7-2 to TRBJ2-1; D may be TRBD2 (6 bases). The length of the CDR3 is 17 residues. The germline gives CDR1 SGHTA, CDR2 FQGNSA. Trimming cost V 5 bases and J 0 bases, with 17 bases left between them. The DNA of the CDR3 is TGTGCCAGCAGCGAACTCGGAGGGAGGAGCTCCTACAATGAGCAGTTCTTC. Translation gives CASSELGGRSSYNEQFF.

This rearrangement joins TRBV9 to TRBJ2-5; 8 positions match TRBD2. CDR3 length equals 16 residues. Germline V lookup: CDR1 SGDLS, CDR2 YYNGEE. The V gene end was trimmed by 1 base and the J gene end by 4 bases; junction bases not matched to a gene: 9. The CDR3 sequence is CASSVFDGRARETQYF. The CDR3 DNA reads as TGTGCCAGCAGCGTATTTGACGGGAGGGCCAGAGAGACCCAGTACTTC. The entire variable domain, with the rest obtained from reference TRBV9 and TRBJ2-5, is as follows: DSGVTQTPKHLITATGQRVTLRCSPRSGDLSVYWYQQSLDQGLQFLIQYYNGEERAKGNILERFSAQQFPDLHSELNLSSLELGDSALYFCASSVFDGRARETQYFGPGTRLLVL.

The chain recombines TRBV11-2 with TRBJ2-3, with 13 bases lining up with TRBD2. The CDR3 runs to 19 residues. J lost 1 base, V lost 5 bases, and 12 bases had no gene match. Germline assignment: CDR1 SGHAT and CDR2 FQNNGV. CDR3 sequence reads: CASSVGGLAGWPGTDTQYF. DNA for the CDR3: TGTGCCAGCAGCGTTGGGGGACTAGCGGGATGGCCTGGCACAGATACGCAGTATTTT.

CDR3 in DNA: TGCGCCAGCAGCCAAGAGGCAGGAGAGACCCAGTACTTC. Amino acid sequence: CASSQEAGETQYF. The chain combines TRBV4-1 with TRBJ2-5; D uncertain. Per the germline V gene, CDR1 is MGHRA and CDR2 is YSYEKL. CDR3 length: 13 residues. V shed 0 bases and J shed 4 bases, with 6 bases lying between them.

This chain connects TRBV28 to TRBJ2-7, with 12 bases that match TRBD2. V shed 2 bases and J 6 bases; nucleotides not matched to a gene: 2. Germline CDR1 MDHEN, CDR2 SYDVKM. This CDR3 spans 14 amino acids. The CDR3 loop is CASSLRTSGIEQYF. The CDR3 DNA follows: TGTGCCAGCAGTTTACGGACTAGCGGGATCGAGCAGTACTTC.

The chain uses TRBV30 and TRBJ1-1; D gene unclear. Trimming removed 4 bases at V and 0 bases at J, with 3 bases between. Germline V gives CDR1 GTSNPN, CDR2 SVGIG (reference sequence). This CDR3 has 11 amino acids. CDR3 residues: CAWTLNTEAFF. Here the CDR3 DNA reads TGTGCCTGGACCCTGAACACTGAAGCTTTCTTT.

The chain couples TRBV30 to TRBJ1-1, with TRBD1 as a possible D gene (6 bases). V dropped 2 bases and J dropped 6 bases, with 10 bases sitting between them. The germline gives CDR1 GTSNPN, CDR2 SVGIG (reference sequence). The CDR3 has 12 amino acids. The CDR3 DNA reads TGTGCCTGGAGTCCGGGGGCAGCTGAAGCTTTCTTT. Protein product: CAWSPGAAEAFF.

The rearrangement links TRBV9 to TRBJ2-3; unclear D gene. Between the trimmed V and J ends, which lost 0 bases and 5 bases, there was a span of 13 bases. Germline V gives CDR1 SGDLS, CDR2 YYNGEE. This CDR3 spans 15 amino acids. In DNA form, the CDR3 reads TGTGCCAGCAGCGTAGTTGATATAGCAGGAGATACGCAGTATTTT. It translates to CASSVVDIAGDTQYF.

The chain couples TRBV5-1 to TRBJ2-5, with a tentative D call TRBD1 (6 bases). The last part of the DNA fits TRBJ2-7 better; the J call may be wrong. The V gene's germline CDR1 is SGHRS and CDR2 YFSETQ. The length of the CDR3 is 15 residues. The CDR3 loop is CASSLQTGSSYEQYF. The CDR3 DNA reads as TGCGCCAGCAGCTTACAAACAGGGAGCTCCTACGAGCAGTACTTC.

This clone was detected only a few times. The chain uses TRBV29-1 and TRBJ2-7; TRBD2 aligns across 9 bases. The CDR3 runs to 15 residues. From germline, CDR1 is SQVTM and CDR2 ANQGSEA. V was pared by 3 bases and J by 2 bases, with 8 bases of the junction left unmatched. The CDR3 sequence: CSVERLAGPTYEQYF. The CDR3 DNA is TGCAGCGTTGAGCGCCTAGCGGGACCTACCTACGAGCAGTACTTC.

This clone is a singleton in its sample. This chain joins TRBV25-1 and TRBJ2-1; no reliable D call. This CDR3 contains 15 residues. Germline assignment: CDR1 MGHDK and CDR2 SYGVNS. V gave up 1 base and J gave up 7 bases, with 14 bases separating them. In DNA form, the CDR3 reads TGTGCCAGCAGTGAATCCGGGCCGACGTTGAATGAGCAGTTCTTC. Encoded protein: CASSESGPTLNEQFF. Variable domain in full (rest from reference TRBV25-1 and TRBJ2-1): EADIYQTPRYLVIGTGKKITLECSQTMGHDKMYWYQQDPGMELHLIHYSYGVNSTEKGDLSSESTVSRIRTEHFPLTLESARPSHTSQYLCASSESGPTLNEQFFGPGTRLTVL.

DNA for the CDR3: TGTGCCACCAGCAGAATGGGCCAGCCCGCCACCGGGGAGCTGTTTTTT. It is translated as CATSRMGQPATGELFF. The chain employs TRBV15 and TRBJ2-2; D remains ambiguous. Germline V gene lookup returns CDR1 LNHNV and CDR2 YYDKDF (reference sequence). The CDR3 runs to 16 residues. V was trimmed by 2 bases and J by 4 bases, leaving 14 bases between them. The full variable domain, its missing parts supplied by reference TRBV15 and TRBJ2-2, is DAMVIQNPRYQVTQFGKPVTLSCSQTLNHNVMYWYQQKSSQAPKLLFHYYDKDFNNEADTPDNFQSRRPNTSFCFLDIRSPGLGDTAMYLCATSRMGQPATGELFFGEGSRLTVL.

This clone was observed once. V gene TRBV4-2 combines with J gene TRBJ2-7; the D call may be TRBD1 or TRBD2 (5 bases each). Germline V lookup: CDR1 LGHNA, CDR2 YNFKEQ. V shed 5 bases and J shed 2 bases, with 10 bases lying between them. The CDR3 extends over 13 amino acids. This CDR3 reads CASSTGDPYEQYF. The CDR3 region has the DNA TGTGCCAGCAGCACCGGGGACCCCTACGAGCAGTACTTC.

Only a few counts were recorded for this clone. This chain links TRBV2 with TRBJ2-7; a weak D match, TRBD1 (6 bases). This CDR3 comprises 12 residues. Germline V gene lookup returns CDR1 SNHLY and CDR2 FYNNEI. V lost 5 bases and J lost 5, with 10 bases in between. The chain's CDR3 is CASSPDSDEQYF. The CDR3 bases are TGTGCCAGCAGTCCGGACAGTGACGAGCAGTACTTC. The whole variable domain, remainder taken from reference TRBV2 and TRBJ2-7, is EPEVTQTPSHQVTQMGQEVILRCVPISNHLYFYWYRQILGQKVEFLVSFYNNEISEKSEIFDDQFSVERPDGSNFTLKIRSTKLEDSAMYFCASSPDSDEQYFGPGTRLTVT.

This clone has just a few counts. This rearrangement joins TRBV9 to TRBJ2-2, with D hard to call. Per germline, CDR1 SGDLS and CDR2 YYNGEE. Trimming took off 0 bases at V and 3 bases at J, with 12 bases between the two ends. The CDR3 is 16 amino acids. CDR3 residues: CASSVAFGLDTGELFF. The CDR3 DNA follows: TGTGCCAGCAGCGTAGCTTTCGGGTTAGACACCGGGGAGCTGTTTTTT.

This clone was found a few times. The V gene is TRBV5-6, the J gene TRBJ2-7; 13 positions match TRBD2. CDR1 SGHDT and CDR2 YYEEEE come from the germline V gene. J lost 5 bases, V lost 4 bases, and 9 bases had no gene match. The CDR3 length is 16 residues. CDR3: CASSPTGLAGAHEQYF. DNA for the CDR3: TGTGCCAGCAGCCCAACCGGACTAGCGGGAGCTCACGAGCAGTACTTC.

This clone was seen only a few times. The chain recombines TRBV29-1 with TRBJ1-2; 7 bases are a match to TRBD1. Germline V gene sequence: CDR1 SQVTM, CDR2 ANQGSEA. The CDR3 has 14 residues. V lost 7 bases to trimming and J lost 7 bases; unmatched junction nucleotides: 15. CDR3 sequence reads: CSAPDRPSSLGYTF. Here the CDR3 DNA reads TGCAGCGCTCCGGACAGGCCCAGTAGTCTTGGCTACACCTTC.

The V gene is TRBV7-8, the J gene TRBJ2-5, with 8 bases matching TRBD1. Germline loops: CDR1 SGHVS, CDR2 FQNEAQ. CDR3 size: 13 residues. With 6 bases clipped from V and 5 bases from J, the junction kept 5 bases outside the gene matches. CDR3 nucleotide sequence: TGTGCCAGCAGTTACGACAGGGGTGAGACCCAGTACTTC. Encoded protein: CASSYDRGETQYF.

The chain carries TRBV7-9 and TRBJ2-3; a possible D gene is TRBD2 (5 bases). V shed 1 base and J shed 9 bases, with 23 bases lying between them. The CDR3 consists of 17 residues. Germline V gene data show CDR1 as SEHNR and CDR2 as FQNEAQ (reference sequence). The CDR3 here is CASSLDSDRRGFVTQYF. The CDR3, as DNA: TGTGCCAGCAGCTTAGATTCGGACCGCCGAGGGTTCGTCACGCAGTATTTT.

V gene TRBV4-1 combines with J gene TRBJ1-4; TRBD1 matches 7 bases. CDR1 MGHRA and CDR2 YSYEKL come from the germline V gene. The V segment lost 0 bases and the J segment 6 bases; nucleotides outside the gene matches: 7. The CDR3 has 16 amino acids. The CDR3 sequence: CASSQDRDSEYEKLFF. The CDR3 nucleotides are TGCGCCAGCAGCCAAGATCGGGACAGCGAGTATGAAAAACTGTTTTTT.

The V and J genes are TRBV7-9 and TRBJ2-5; D gene unclear. CDR1 is SEHNR, CDR2 FQNEAQ, per germline (reference sequence). Trimming took 8 bases from V and 4 from J, leaving 11 bases between them. The length of the CDR3 is 12 residues. As DNA, the CDR3 is TGTGCCAGCGGACGTAGCCGAGAGACCCAGTACTTC. Its protein product is CASGRSRETQYF.

The gene calls are TRBV25-1 and TRBJ1-2; D gene ambiguous. The V gene's germline CDR1 is MGHDK and CDR2 SYGVNS. The V gene lost 0 bases and the J gene lost 7 bases, with 12 bases spanning the gap. The CDR3 contains 14 residues. CDR3 protein: CASSEYEGPGGYTF. The DNA of the CDR3 is TGTGCCAGCAGTGAATACGAGGGTCCGGGTGGCTACACCTTC.

V usage is TRBV2 and J usage is TRBJ2-5; D might be TRBD2 (5 bases). The germline V and J ends were trimmed by 7 bases and 5 bases, with 20 bases remaining between them. This CDR3 is 15 amino acids long. The V gene's germline CDR1 is SNHLY and CDR2 FYNNEI. The CDR3 spells CASNPSPSVKETQYF. The CDR3 DNA reads as TGTGCCAGCAACCCTAGCCCTAGTGTAAAGGAGACCCAGTACTTC.

CDR3 sequence reads: CASSPGRRSYEQYF. The CDR3 DNA follows: TGTGCCAGCAGCCCCGGCAGGAGGTCCTACGAGCAGTACTTC. The chain has TRBV5-6 and TRBJ2-7; a possible D gene is TRBD2 (5 bases). CDR3 length: 14 amino acids. Germline CDR1 SGHDT, CDR2 YYEEEE. The V gene lost 4 bases and the J gene lost 1 base, with 12 bases spanning the gap.

This clone showed up just once. V and J are TRBV28 and TRBJ2-3; D is undetermined. Between the trimmed V and J ends, which lost 3 bases and 2 bases, there was a span of 9 bases. There are 14 residues in the CDR3. CDR1 MDHEN and CDR2 SYDVKM come from the germline V gene. This CDR3 is CASSFSIYTDTQYF. The CDR3 coding sequence is TGTGCCAGCAGTTTTTCCATTTACACAGATACGCAGTATTTT.

The V and J genes are TRBV6-1 and TRBJ1-5; D call uncertain. V lost 6 bases and J lost 4, with 10 bases in between. The CDR3 covers 13 residues. Germline CDR1 reads MNHNS; CDR2 reads SASEGT. In DNA form, the CDR3 reads TGTGCCAGCAGGCCCCTCCTGAATCAGCCCCAGCATTTT. It encodes CASRPLLNQPQHF.

The J gene is TRBJ2-7, the V gene TRBV19; TRBD2 matches at 11 bases. This CDR3 contains 14 residues. CDR1 and CDR2 (germline): LNHDA, SQIVND (reference sequence). V lost 3 bases to trimming and J lost 5 bases; unmatched junction nucleotides: 3. The CDR3 coding sequence is TGTGCCAGTAGTATCCGACTAGCGGGACACGAGCAGTACTTC. It yields the protein CASSIRLAGHEQYF.

The rearrangement joins TRBV30 to TRBJ2-3; unclear D gene. Between the trimmed V and J ends, which lost 4 bases and 2 bases, there was a span of 10 bases. The CDR3 is 13 residues long. Germline CDR1 reads GTSNPN; CDR2 reads SVGIG (reference sequence). The CDR3 nucleotides are TGTGCCTGGACTAGGCTCTCCACAGATACGCAGTATTTT. Its protein is CAWTRLSTDTQYF.